This T cell receptor beta chain was identified during a study of beta chain features in type 1 diabetes. The CDR3 is made up of 14 amino acids. Germline V lookup: CDR1 MDHEN, CDR2 SYDVKM. V lost 7 bases, J lost 4 bases, and 6 bases stayed unmatched. The entirety of the isolated RNA underwent reverse transcription, so expressed TCRB transcripts were sequenced. Sequenced by immunoSEQ multiplex PCR; TCRdb stores in-frame clones only, minus some. The sample carries 300,000 to 400,000 clones, 13% recorded once. Study-wide results and caveats: Reads derived from cDNA could over-represent cells showing high TCR expression. Healthy donors had naive, central memory and Treg TCRB repertoires that appeared less similar than those seen among patients. Shortening that was moderate but significant affected the TCRB CDR3s of Type 1 diabetes patients in all four CD4+ subsets.

This clone was counted only a few times. Its antigen is unknown. Sequencing was performed on naive CD4+ T cells from blood. This receptor was taken from a woman aged 18 to 35 with type 1 diabetes. J is TRBJ2-5 and V is TRBV28; 10 positions match TRBD2. CDR3 DNA sequence: TGTGCCAGCAATGACAGCGGGAGGGGAGAGACCCAGTACTTC. Its protein product is CASNDSGRGETQYF.